The 3 T cell receptor beta chains below were found in one sample sequenced in a study of T cells in Graves' hyperthyroidism and ophthalmopathy. Researchers amplified the TCR beta CDR3 regions from RNA transcripts. TCR CDR3 regions were first amplified by RT-PCR with HTBI primers. TCRdb re-called the multiplex PCR reads with MiXCR, one entry per CDR3 protein. The table has roughly 600,000 distinct CDR3 sequences, approximately 14% seen once. Sequenced sample: blood. These receptors originate from a woman in her fifties or sixties with Graves' ophthalmopathy.

There are many counts of this clonotype. This chain connects TRBV7-2 to TRBJ2-2; 10 nucleotides agree with TRBD2. Germline V gene lookup returns CDR1 SGHTA and CDR2 FQGNSA. With 0 bases clipped from V and 4 bases from J, the junction kept 2 bases outside the gene matches. The CDR3 is 16 residues long. The CDR3 DNA is TGTGCCAGCAGCTTAGCACTAGCGGGAACCACCGGGGAGCTGTTTTTT. Translating it yields CASSLALAGTTGELFF.

This clonotype was observed many times. The CDR3 is CASSLSGDSPLHF. The DNA for the CDR3 is TGTGCCAGCAGCTTATCCGGGGATTCACCCCTCCACTTT. The chain employs TRBV7-3 and TRBJ1-6; D remains unclear. Trimming removed 2 bases at V and 8 bases at J, with 7 bases between. Germline V lookup: CDR1 SGHTA, CDR2 FQGTGA. The CDR3 is made up of 13 amino acids.

This clonotype was seen many times. This chain joins TRBV2 and TRBJ2-5; no clear D gene. The CDR3 runs to 13 residues. The V and J ends lost 2 bases and 7 bases respectively, with 11 bases between them. Germline V gene data show CDR1 as SNHLY and CDR2 as FYNNEI. The CDR3 sequence: CASSEIPPGTQYF. The CDR3 bases are TGTGCCAGCAGTGAAATTCCCCCCGGGACCCAGTACTTC.